A selection of T cell receptor beta chains follows, all from one sample in a study of graft-versus-host responses after intestinal transplantation. Assay: immunoSEQ multiplex PCR; the TCRdb copy retains only in-frame clones and omits some. This sample yields roughly 56,000 clones, of which around nine tenths are seen a single time; around 2.5% belongs to the top ten. The sample here was PBMCs, taken less than 130 days after intestinal transplantation. The receptor set was obtained from a human patient who received an intestinal transplant, so some T cells may come from the graft donor. CDR3s include the opening cysteine and the closing phenylalanine or tryptophan. A D gene is named only where the DNA matches it firmly. Part of the rows lack a size; the others show once, few, many or a class for expanded clones.

j_gene: TRBJ2-1
abundance: -
v_gene: TRBV19
d_gene: -
CDR3aa: CASSIDRAPSYNEQFF
CDR3nt: TGTGCCAGTAGTATAGATAGGGCCCCTTCCTACAATGAGCAGTTCTTC

j_gene: TRBJ2-1
abundance: -
v_gene: TRBV2
d_gene: TRBD2
CDR3aa: CASGPGTSGYNEQFF
CDR3nt: TGTGCCAGCGGGCCCGGGACTAGCGGTTACAATGAGCAGTTCTTC

j_gene: TRBJ1-1
abundance: -
v_gene: TRBV29-1
d_gene: -
CDR3aa: CSVDRGRGTEAFF
CDR3nt: TGCAGCGTTGATAGGGGGAGAGGAACTGAAGCTTTCTTT

j_gene: TRBJ1-5
abundance: -
v_gene: TRBV28
d_gene: -
CDR3aa: CASSFGRHNQPQHF
CDR3nt: TGTGCCAGCAGTTTCGGACGGCATAATCAGCCCCAGCATTTT

j_gene: TRBJ2-7
abundance: -
v_gene: TRBV7-9
d_gene: -
CDR3aa: CASSPDPFYEQYF
CDR3nt: TGTGCCAGCAGCCCCGACCCATTCTACGAGCAGTACTTC

j_gene: TRBJ2-7
abundance: -
v_gene: TRBV11-2
d_gene: -
CDR3aa: CASSLGASYEQYF
CDR3nt: TGTGCCAGCAGCTTAGGGGCATCCTACGAGCAGTACTTC

j_gene: TRBJ2-1
abundance: -
v_gene: TRBV6-5
d_gene: TRBD2
CDR3aa: CASSSGTSGDNEQFF
CDR3nt: TGTGCCAGCAGTTCCGGGACTAGCGGAGACAATGAGCAGTTCTTC

j_gene: TRBJ2-5
abundance: -
v_gene: TRBV7-3
d_gene: -
CDR3aa: CASSSTGGKETQYF
CDR3nt: TGTGCCAGCAGCTCCACTGGGGGAAAAGAGACCCAGTACTTC

j_gene: TRBJ2-1
abundance: -
v_gene: TRBV10-3
d_gene: -
CDR3aa: CAIRGGGAEGQFF
CDR3nt: TGTGCCATCAGGGGTGGCGGGGCAGAGGGGCAGTTCTTC

j_gene: TRBJ1-5
abundance: -
v_gene: TRBV7-2
d_gene: -
CDR3aa: CATSEGGNQPQHF
CDR3nt: TGTGCCACCTCTGAGGGGGGGAATCAGCCCCAGCATTTT

j_gene: TRBJ2-7
abundance: -
v_gene: TRBV7-7
d_gene: TRBD1
CDR3aa: CASSLLRGSPPGTGFCEQYF
CDR3nt: TGTGCCAGCAGCCTCCTTAGGGGGAGCCCCCCCGGGACAGGGTTCTGCGAGCAGTACTTC

j_gene: TRBJ2-5
abundance: few
v_gene: TRBV6-1
d_gene: -
CDR3aa: CASSSDTLGQETQYF
CDR3nt: TGTGCCAGCAGTTCGGACACCCTCGGACAAGAGACCCAGTACTTC

j_gene: TRBJ1-2
abundance: -
v_gene: TRBV28
d_gene: TRBD1
CDR3aa: CASSMDRGGSGYTF
CDR3nt: TGTGCCAGCAGTATGGACAGGGGTGGGTCTGGCTACACCTTC

j_gene: TRBJ2-7
abundance: -
v_gene: TRBV18
d_gene: TRBD1
CDR3aa: CASSPDRTNYEQYF
CDR3nt: TGTGCCAGCTCACCGGACAGGACAAACTACGAGCAGTACTTC

j_gene: TRBJ1-2
abundance: -
v_gene: TRBV30
d_gene: -
CDR3aa: CAWRIQGGYGYTF
CDR3nt: TGTGCCTGGAGAATCCAGGGAGGGTATGGCTACACCTTC

j_gene: TRBJ2-1
abundance: -
v_gene: TRBV6-1
d_gene: TRBD2
CDR3aa: CASRTGLAGYNEQFF
CDR3nt: TGTGCCAGCAGGACGGGACTAGCGGGATACAATGAGCAGTTCTTC

j_gene: TRBJ1-1
abundance: -
v_gene: TRBV11-2
d_gene: -
CDR3aa: CASSLLGLGNTEAFF
CDR3nt: TGTGCCAGCAGCCTCCTTGGGTTGGGGAACACTGAAGCTTTCTTT

j_gene: TRBJ2-7
abundance: -
v_gene: TRBV19
d_gene: -
CDR3aa: CASSKSNSYEQYF
CDR3nt: TGTGCCAGTAGTAAGTCCAACTCCTACGAGCAGTACTTC

j_gene: TRBJ2-5
abundance: once
v_gene: TRBV5-4
d_gene: TRBD1
CDR3aa: CASSLTGEETQYF
CDR3nt: TGTGCCAGCAGCTTGACAGGGGAAGAGACCCAGTACTTC

j_gene: TRBJ2-1
abundance: -
v_gene: TRBV2
d_gene: -
CDR3aa: CASVRASSYNEQFF
CDR3nt: TGTGCCAGCGTGAGAGCCAGCTCCTACAATGAGCAGTTCTTC

j_gene: TRBJ1-5
abundance: once
v_gene: TRBV9
d_gene: TRBD1
CDR3aa: CASSPGTADGHQPQHF
CDR3nt: TGTGCCAGCAGCCCCGGGACAGCTGACGGACATCAGCCCCAGCATTTT

j_gene: TRBJ2-7
abundance: -
v_gene: TRBV28
d_gene: TRBD1
CDR3aa: CASSPQTFRDSTYEQYF
CDR3nt: TGTGCCAGCAGTCCCCAAACCTTCCGGGACAGTACCTACGAGCAGTACTTC

j_gene: TRBJ2-6
abundance: -
v_gene: TRBV6-1
d_gene: -
CDR3aa: CASTDSGANVLTF
CDR3nt: TGTGCCAGCACAGACTCTGGGGCCAACGTCCTGACTTTC

j_gene: TRBJ2-5
abundance: -
v_gene: TRBV28
d_gene: TRBD1
CDR3aa: CASKRGLRETQYF
CDR3nt: TGTGCCAGCAAGAGGGGGCTCCGAGAGACCCAGTACTTC

j_gene: TRBJ2-3
abundance: -
v_gene: TRBV11-2
d_gene: TRBD1
CDR3aa: CASSGTVRFTDTQYF
CDR3nt: TGTGCCAGCAGCGGGACAGTCCGTTTCACAGATACGCAGTATTTT

j_gene: TRBJ2-3
abundance: -
v_gene: TRBV12-2
d_gene: -
CDR3aa: CASRSQDLASTDTQYF
CDR3nt: TGTGCAAGTCGCTCCCAGGACTTAGCTAGCACAGATACGCAGTATTTT

j_gene: TRBJ2-1
abundance: -
v_gene: TRBV19
d_gene: TRBD2
CDR3aa: CASSAGGPANEQFF
CDR3nt: TGTGCCAGTAGCGCGGGAGGGCCGGCCAATGAGCAGTTCTTC

j_gene: TRBJ1-5
abundance: -
v_gene: TRBV6-1
d_gene: -
CDR3aa: CASIPGEWNQPQHF
CDR3nt: TGTGCCAGCATCCCCGGGGAGTGGAATCAGCCCCAGCATTTT